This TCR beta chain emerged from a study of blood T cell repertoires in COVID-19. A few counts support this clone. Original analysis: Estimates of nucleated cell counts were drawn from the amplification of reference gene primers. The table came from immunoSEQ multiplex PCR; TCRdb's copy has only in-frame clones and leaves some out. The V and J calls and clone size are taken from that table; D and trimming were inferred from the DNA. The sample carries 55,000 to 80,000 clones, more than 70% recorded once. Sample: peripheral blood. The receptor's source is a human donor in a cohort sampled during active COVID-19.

CDR3 sequence (DNA): TGTGCCAGCAGGGCCCGGGACAGCGCGTTAAATGAGCAGTTCTTC. Protein product: CASRARDSALNEQFF. The chain recombines TRBV6-6 with TRBJ2-1; 7 nucleotides align to TRBD1. Germline lookup yields CDR1 MNHNY and CDR2 SVGAGI (reference sequence). Trimming removed 6 bases from V and 7 bases from J; junction bases left unmatched: 12. The length of the CDR3 is 15 residues.